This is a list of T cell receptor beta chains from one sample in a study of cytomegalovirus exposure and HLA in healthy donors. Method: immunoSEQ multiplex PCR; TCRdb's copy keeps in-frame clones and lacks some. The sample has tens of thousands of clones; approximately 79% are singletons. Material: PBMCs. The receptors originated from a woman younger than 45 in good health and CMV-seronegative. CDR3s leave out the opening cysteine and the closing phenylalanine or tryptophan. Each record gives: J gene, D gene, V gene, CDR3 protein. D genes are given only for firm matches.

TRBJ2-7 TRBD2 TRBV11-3 ASSPSAGGVYEQY
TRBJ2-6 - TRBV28 ATWKGDSSGANVLT
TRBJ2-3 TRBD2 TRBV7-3 ASEEAGGPKDTQY
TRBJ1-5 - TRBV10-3 AISESGTDYSNQPQH
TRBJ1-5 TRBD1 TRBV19 ASRLGQGAVQPQH
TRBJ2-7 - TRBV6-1 ASSAPRGYEQY
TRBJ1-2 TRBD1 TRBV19 ASSTDRGFSYGYT
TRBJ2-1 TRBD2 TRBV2 ASTTGRGSYNEQF
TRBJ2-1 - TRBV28 ASSSERAEYNEQF
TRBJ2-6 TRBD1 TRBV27 ASGFTGTGRPGANVLT
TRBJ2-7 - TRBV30 AWSAEQGYEQY
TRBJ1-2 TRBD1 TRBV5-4 ASSTGQGALRDGYT
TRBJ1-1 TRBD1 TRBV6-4 ASTRDSLGTEVF
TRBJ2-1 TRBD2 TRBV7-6 ASSLGGLAGLITSEQF
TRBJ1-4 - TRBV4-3 ASSQDMDTTNEKLF
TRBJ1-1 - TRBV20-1 SAARTEAF
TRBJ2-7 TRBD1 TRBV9 ASSVATELQGDEQY
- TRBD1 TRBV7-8 ASSLTDRGHGEQY
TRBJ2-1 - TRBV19 ASRGAGEQF
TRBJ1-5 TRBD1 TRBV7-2 ASSPTGGEQPQH
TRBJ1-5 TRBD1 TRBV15 ATSTQDRGRQPQH
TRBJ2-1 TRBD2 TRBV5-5 ASSVGLAKGNEQF
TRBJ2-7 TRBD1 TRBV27 ASRKTGTGFYEQY
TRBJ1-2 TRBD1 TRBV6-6 ASSLSPGQSSMGYT
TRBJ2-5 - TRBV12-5 ASGLVLTRDLETQY
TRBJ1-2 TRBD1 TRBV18 ASSQQGGHGYT